Following are 16 T cell receptor beta chains from one sample sequenced in a study of OX40 agonist ivuxolimab in advanced cancers. Some clones are missing from TCRdb's copy, which holds only in-frame ones; the method was immunoSEQ multiplex PCR. The table has fewer than 90,000 clones, about 90% seen once. The sample in question was CD4+ or CD8+ T cells sorted from blood, obtained in a trial of the OX40 agonist ivuxolimab. The receptors shown here come from an adult with an advanced solid tumor such as melanoma, head and neck, liver or kidney cancer.

V and J are TRBV5-1 and TRBJ1-1; D is perhaps TRBD1 (6 bases). The length of the CDR3 is 16 residues. Germline V gene data show CDR1 as SGHRS and CDR2 as YFSETQ. The V end was cut by 0 bases, the J end by 2 bases, with 14 bases between. The CDR3: CASSLGVQGRNTEAFF. The CDR3 region has the DNA TGCGCCAGCAGCTTGGGGGTACAGGGACGAAACACTGAAGCTTTCTTT. The full variable domain, in which reference TRBV5-1 and TRBJ1-1 provide the parts outside the CDR3, is KAGVTQTPRYLIKTRGQQVTLSCSPISGHRSVSWYQQTPGQGLQFLFEYFSETQRNKGNFPGRFSGRQFSNSRSEMNVSTLELGDSALYLCASSLGVQGRNTEAFFGQGTRLTVV.

The chain has TRBV28 and TRBJ2-1; D is unresolved. The V end lost 8 bases, the J end lost 5 bases, and 19 bases lay between the germline ends. Germline values: CDR1 MDHEN, CDR2 SYDVKM. The length of the CDR3 is 15 residues. The CDR3 sequence: CASRGSVNQNNEQFF. Written as DNA, the CDR3 is TGTGCCAGCCGAGGTTCTGTAAACCAGAACAATGAGCAGTTCTTC. The entire variable domain, with the rest obtained from reference TRBV28 and TRBJ2-1, is as follows: DVKVTQSSRYLVKRTGEKVFLECVQDMDHENMFWYRQDPGLGLRLIYFSYDVKMKEKGDIPEGYSVSREKKERFSLILESASTNQTSMYLCASRGSVNQNNEQFFGPGTRLTVL.

This chain connects TRBV7-2 to TRBJ2-3; D not certain. The CDR3 sequence is 11 residues long. Between the trimmed V and J ends, which lost 4 bases and 6 bases, there was a span of 5 bases. Germline-derived CDR1 and CDR2 are SGHTA and FQGNSA. CDR3 in amino acids: CASSYGDTQYF. The CDR3 DNA reads as TGTGCCAGCAGCTATGGTGATACGCAGTATTTT.

V usage is TRBV29-1 and J usage is TRBJ2-3, with 8 bases fitting TRBD2. The CDR3 has 13 amino acids. Germline assignment: CDR1 SQVTM and CDR2 ANQGSEA. V was pared by 4 bases and J by 4 bases, with 4 bases of the junction left unmatched. The CDR3 sequence: CSVAGGPSDTQYF. The CDR3 nucleotides read TGCAGCGTTGCGGGAGGGCCCTCAGATACGCAGTATTTT.

The genes are TRBV5-7 and TRBJ2-7; 10 nucleotides match TRBD1. TRBV5-7 is flagged as an ORF with uncertain function. The CDR3 loop spans 18 amino acids. Germline trimming cut 3 bases from V and 7 bases from J; bases unmatched to any gene: 19. DNA of the CDR3: TGTGCCAGCAGCTCCGAAAAGGACAACGACAGGGGGCTGGGGGAGCAGTACTTC. Translation gives CASSSEKDNDRGLGEQYF.

This clone was picked up one time. V and J are TRBV28 and TRBJ1-4; D unresolved. V lost 4 bases and J 7 bases, leaving 13 bases between the germline ends. CDR3 length equals 14 residues. CDR1 is MDHEN and CDR2 is SYDVKM in the germline V gene. Here the CDR3 reads CASSYTIEGEKLFF. The CDR3 DNA is TGTGCCAGCAGTTATACAATCGAGGGTGAAAAACTGTTTTTT.

The chain has TRBV15 and TRBJ2-5; 7 bases fit TRBD1. TRBJ2-7 explains the end of the DNA better; the J call may be wrong. CDR3 length: 16 amino acids. Germline CDR1 reads LNHNV; CDR2 reads YYDKDF (reference sequence). The CDR3: CATSREAQGPYYEQYF. For the CDR3, the DNA is TGTGCCACCAGCAGAGAGGCACAGGGGCCTTATTACGAGCAGTACTTC.

The V and J genes are TRBV27 and TRBJ1-1, with D unclear. This CDR3 has 16 amino acids. V was trimmed by 5 bases and J by 4 bases, leaving 20 bases between them. Germline V lookup: CDR1 MNHEY, CDR2 SMNVEV (reference sequence). The CDR3 protein is CASSPRMRGPITEAFF. The DNA for the CDR3 is TGTGCCAGCAGTCCTCGGATGCGGGGTCCCATCACTGAAGCTTTCTTT.

This chain uses TRBV19 with TRBJ1-4; D perhaps matches TRBD1 (6 bases). Trimming took 6 bases from V and 7 from J, leaving 12 bases between them. Germline V gene lookup returns CDR1 LNHDA and CDR2 SQIVND (reference sequence). This CDR3 spans 13 amino acids. The CDR3 nucleotides read TGTGCCAGTAGCCAGGGGTCGGCTGAAAAACTGTTTTTT. Its protein is CASSQGSAEKLFF.

This sequence joins TRBV19 and TRBJ1-1; D gene unclear. From germline, CDR1 is LNHDA and CDR2 SQIVND (reference sequence). With 6 bases removed from V and 5 bases from J, the gap between germline ends came to 19 bases. The length of the CDR3 is 15 residues. CDR3 sequence (DNA): TGTGCCAGTAGAAGTCAACCGGGAGGTGGGACTGAAGCTTTCTTT. It specifies CASRSQPGGGTEAFF.

This clone was seen once. The CDR3 is CASSLASGRVRDEQYF. CDR3 DNA: TGTGCCAGCAGTTTGGCTAGCGGGAGGGTCAGGGACGAGCAGTACTTC. The rearrangement uses TRBV28 and TRBJ2-7, with 12 bases that match TRBD2. This CDR3 is built from 16 residues. CDR1 MDHEN and CDR2 SYDVKM come from the germline V gene. Trimming removed 3 bases from V and 5 bases from J; junction bases left unmatched: 8.

The chain couples TRBV5-6 to TRBJ2-7; 12 bases match TRBD2. The CDR3 spans 15 residues. With V trimmed by 1 base and J by 10 bases, 9 bases remained unmatched. Germline lookup yields CDR1 SGHDT and CDR2 YYEEEE. CDR3: CASSLLGLAGGPQYF. Written as DNA, the CDR3 is TGTGCCAGCAGCTTGTTAGGTCTAGCGGGAGGGCCACAGTACTTC.

This clone was counted only a few times. The chain combines TRBV19 with TRBJ2-7, with 9 nucleotides matching TRBD1. CDR3 length: 14 amino acids. V lost 5 bases to trimming and J lost 6 bases; unmatched junction nucleotides: 8. Looked up from germline, CDR1 is LNHDA and CDR2 is SQIVND (reference sequence). The CDR3 is CASSPRDRVFEQYF. DNA for the CDR3: TGTGCCAGTAGTCCCCGGGACAGGGTATTCGAGCAGTACTTC.

The gene calls are TRBV11-1 and TRBJ2-1; TRBD2 agrees at 13 bases. Per the germline V gene, CDR1 is SGHAT and CDR2 is FQDESV (reference sequence). The CDR3 runs to 16 residues. Trimming removed 1 base from V and 6 bases from J; junction bases left unmatched: 3. The CDR3 is CASSLDWTSGSNEQFF. DNA of the CDR3: TGTGCCAGCAGCTTAGATTGGACTAGCGGGAGCAATGAGCAGTTCTTC.

The V call is TRBV18, the J call TRBJ1-4; no reliable D call. Germline assignment: CDR1 KGHSH and CDR2 LQKENI. The CDR3 length is 13 residues. Trimming took off 4 bases at V and 3 bases at J, with 6 bases between the two ends. CDR3 in DNA: TGTGCCAGCTCACTTGGCCCTAATGAAAAACTGTTTTTT. Its protein product is CASSLGPNEKLFF.

The chain has TRBV11-3 and TRBJ2-1; TRBD2 is a possible D gene (6 bases). The ends were cut back, 5 bases at V and 6 bases at J, with 17 bases in the middle. Germline V gene sequence: CDR1 SGHNT, CDR2 YENEEA. This CDR3 is 15 amino acids long. CDR3 nucleotide sequence: TGTGCCAGCAGCCCCCGGGGAGGTCCGGTCAATGAGCAGTTCTTC. Its protein product is CASSPRGGPVNEQFF.